This TCR beta chain was recovered during a study of STAT5B mutations in CD4+ large granular lymphocyte leukemia (dated by TCRdb to 2021 to 2024). About the investigation overall: Where cryopreserved patient cells were available, CD8+ cells were depleted first, followed by selection with anti-CD4 microbeads. Flow cytometry performed on FACSCanto II or FACSVerse showed that the purified fractions had more than 95% purity among lymphocytes. The TCRbeta repertoires of CD4+ T-cell large granular lymphocyte leukemia patients were compared with the TCRbeta repertoires of healthy blood donors. Overall study results and their limits: The data were not HLA-matched, and the relatively small sample size could explain the higher clonality seen in CD4+ compared with CD8+ T-LGLL. Heterogeneous cell sources were used for patients, and only 6 CD4-sorted patient samples were included in the clonality comparison with healthy controls. Greater clonality appeared to be present in CD4-sorted patient repertoires than in healthy CD4+ repertoires, and the difference was retained after the putative leukemic clones were removed. TRBV06-family usage was enriched among the top patient clones (8/27) compared with healthy controls (2/35). Main leukemic clonotypes were private to each patient, although 25% to 30% appeared at low frequency in other patients' non-leukemic repertoires.

As for this clone: Its antigen is still unknown. The sample holds no much larger clone one base away, and base qualities are not on file.

Hematology units in Padova (Italy), Helsinki (Finland) and Shinshu (Japan) recruited the CD4+ T-LGLL patients. Depending on which samples were available, patient samples consisted of bead-purified CD4+, CD4+CD8+, CD57+ or CD56+ fractions, or of unselected PBMC. Deep amplicon sequencing of the same DNA produced somatic STAT5B mutation profiles, and these profiles were combined with the patient TCRbeta data. All TCR-sequenced material derived from peripheral blood: patient blood samples and healthy donor buffy coats. Ficoll-Hypaque gradient centrifugation was used to isolate peripheral blood mononuclear cells. The Gentra Puregene Cell and Tissue kit was used to extract genomic DNA, and a Qubit 2.0 fluorometer was used to measure the amount of genomic DNA. The CDR3 sequence holds 16 residues, the cysteine and phenylalanine included. Kept here is only the CDR3 DNA, which spans 48 bases and is read in frame from base 1. Here V drops 4 bases and J drops 4 bases, and the junction holds 11 bases not matched to any gene. From the germline V gene, CDR1 is SGDLS and CDR2 is YYNGEE.

The immunoSEQ assay at survey resolution was applied to genomic DNA for sequencing of TCRbeta rearrangements. Per the authors' processing: Any clonotype making up more than 5% of the repertoire was considered a putative leukemic clone, which gave 59 such clones in roughly 30 patients. A lowest detectable productive clonotype frequency of 2.59 x 10-5 was observed in the TCR sequencing data. Only productive TCRbeta rearrangements, defined as complete and in-frame sequences, were included in the analyses. The clonality of each sample was calculated as Simpson clonality in the immunoSEQ Analyzer version 3.0. Clones were grouped by frequency into very rare, small, medium, large (1-20%) or hyperexpanded (>20%) categories. Generation probabilities were estimated with OLGA 1.2.3, V-gene circos plots were generated with VDJtools, specificities were searched for in VDJdb, and CDR3 motifs were identified with GLIPH. TCRdb provides this immuneACCESS table in a form limited to in-frame rearrangements. Some clones are lacking; in checked studies, under half of them reflect an unresolved V gene, and why the rest are absent is not known. The V and J calls and the clone size are those of that table, but D and trimming were determined from the DNA. Within this sample are 4,000 or so clones, with approximately 73% of them counted one time only. About 76% of the sample is taken by the ten largest.

The sample was PBMCs. The receptor's source is a man aged 65-85 years with CD4+ T-cell large granular lymphocyte leukemia. Recombination connected TRBV9 to TRBJ2-7; TRBD2 aligns with 10 central bases. The sequenced DNA is TGTGCCAGCAGCCCACCTAGCGGGGGAGATGTATACGAGCAGTACTTC. The resulting protein is CASSPPSGGDVYEQYF.